The T cell receptor (beta chain) under discussion was sequenced for a study of radiotherapy plus CTLA-4 blockade in lung cancer. Trimming shortened V by 1 base and J by 4 bases, and 7 bases separated the two germline ends. The CDR3 spans 13 residues. Germline V gene data show CDR1 as SGHTA and CDR2 as FQGNSA. Measured with immunoSEQ multiplex PCR; TCRdb has only the in-frame clones, and not every one. The data contain fewer than 150,000 clones, about four fifths of them singletons. The chain carries TRBV7-2 and TRBJ1-1; D not resolved. Sample: peripheral blood, taken from a patient treated with radiotherapy plus ipilimumab. The receptor was isolated from a human donor with non-small cell lung cancer who had a partial response to radiotherapy plus ipilimumab. This CDR3 is CASSLGYGTEAFF. The CDR3 DNA reads TGTGCCAGCAGCTTAGGGTACGGCACTGAAGCTTTCTTT.